This TCR beta chain was sequenced during a study of molecular identifiers for immune sequencing clone quantification. In the case of this clonotype: A read error may explain this, as a much larger clone is one base away. Lacking the conserved final phenylalanine or tryptophan, this CDR3 likely reflects a read error.

One entry per CDR3 protein results from TCRdb running MiXCR on the PCR reads. Of about 510,000 distinct CDR3 sequences in the sample, about 20% were seen once. V was shortened by 3 bases and J by 3 bases, with 9 bases between the two germline ends. CDR3 size: 13 residues. Germline CDR1 ENHRY, CDR2 SYGVKD. Sequencing input: naive CD8+ T cells from blood, with Jurkat cell RNA spiked in. The subset denotes: FACS-sorted CD8+CD4-CCR7+CD45RA+ naive T cells. The receptor's source is a human donor in good health. Some libraries in this study had Jurkat cell RNA spiked in. The rearrangement links TRBV10-3 to TRBJ2-7, with a tentative D call TRBD1 (5 bases). The CDR3 protein is CAISDLQGYEQYS. CDR3 coding DNA: TGTGCCATCAGTGATCTCCAGGGCTACGAGCAGTACTCC.